The rows below give T cell receptor beta chains drawn from one sample of a study of cytomegalovirus exposure and HLA in healthy donors. Repertoires were generated with immunoSEQ multiplex PCR, while TCRdb's copy carries only in-frame clones and drops some. Of about 360,000 clones listed, approximately 90% are singletons. Sequencing used PBMCs. The receptors here all came from a woman between 18 and 29 years old in good health and CMV-seronegative. Both conserved end residues are part of each CDR3. Fields, in order: D gene, clone size, V gene, J gene, CDR3 protein, CDR3 DNA. A D gene is named only where the DNA matches it firmly. Clone size is shown for a subset of rows, as once, few, many or a class of expanded clone.

d_gene: -
abundance: -
v_gene: TRBV9
j_gene: TRBJ2-1
CDR3aa: CASGAGRPYNEQFF
CDR3nt: TGTGCCAGCGGGGCGGGAAGGCCCTACAATGAGCAGTTCTTC

d_gene: -
abundance: few
v_gene: TRBV28
j_gene: TRBJ2-7
CDR3aa: CASSFRRSAYEQYF
CDR3nt: TGTGCCAGCAGTTTCCGGAGGTCCGCCTACGAGCAGTACTTC

d_gene: -
abundance: -
v_gene: TRBV27
j_gene: TRBJ2-3
CDR3aa: CASRLTQYRDTQYF
CDR3nt: TGTGCCAGCAGACTGACACAATACCGAGATACGCAGTATTTT

d_gene: TRBD2
abundance: -
v_gene: TRBV29-1
j_gene: TRBJ2-1
CDR3aa: CSVPGLAGGSGDEQFF
CDR3nt: TGCAGCGTTCCAGGACTAGCGGGAGGTTCCGGCGATGAGCAGTTCTTC

d_gene: -
abundance: -
v_gene: TRBV4-2
j_gene: TRBJ1-1
CDR3aa: CASSQPGSRSTEAFF
CDR3nt: TGTGCCAGCAGCCAACCAGGGTCGCGGAGCACTGAAGCTTTCTTT

d_gene: -
abundance: -
v_gene: TRBV9
j_gene: TRBJ2-5
CDR3aa: CASSVAGQETQYF
CDR3nt: TGTGCCAGCAGCGTAGCAGGTCAAGAGACCCAGTACTTC

d_gene: TRBD1
abundance: -
v_gene: TRBV10-3
j_gene: TRBJ1-2
CDR3aa: CAISEVGTATYGYTF
CDR3nt: TGTGCCATCAGTGAGGTAGGGACAGCGACCTATGGCTACACCTTC

d_gene: -
abundance: -
v_gene: TRBV6-5
j_gene: TRBJ1-5
CDR3aa: CASSYPGQPQHF
CDR3nt: TGTGCCAGCAGTTACCCGGGTCAGCCCCAGCATTTT

d_gene: -
abundance: few
v_gene: TRBV2
j_gene: TRBJ1-5
CDR3aa: CASGLDSNQPQHF
CDR3nt: TGTGCCAGCGGACTCGATAGCAATCAGCCCCAGCATTTT

d_gene: -
abundance: few
v_gene: TRBV4-1
j_gene: TRBJ1-4
CDR3aa: CASSRLSSEKLFF
CDR3nt: TGCGCCAGCAGCCGTCTATCGAGTGAAAAACTGTTTTTT

d_gene: TRBD1
abundance: few
v_gene: TRBV5-4
j_gene: TRBJ2-1
CDR3aa: CASSSGTGSDNEQFF
CDR3nt: TGTGCCAGCAGCTCAGGGACAGGATCCGACAATGAGCAGTTCTTC

d_gene: -
abundance: -
v_gene: TRBV2
j_gene: TRBJ1-1
CDR3aa: CASTAGRNTEAFF
CDR3nt: TGTGCCAGCACAGCCGGGAGAAACACTGAAGCTTTCTTT

d_gene: -
abundance: -
v_gene: TRBV4-2
j_gene: TRBJ1-3
CDR3aa: CASRRLGSGNTIYF
CDR3nt: TGTGCCAGCAGGCGACTGGGTTCTGGAAACACCATATATTTT

d_gene: -
abundance: -
v_gene: TRBV6-1
j_gene: TRBJ1-5
CDR3aa: CASSESGAAGNQPQHF
CDR3nt: TGTGCCAGCAGTGAATCTGGGGCAGCCGGCAATCAGCCCCAGCATTTT

d_gene: TRBD1
abundance: -
v_gene: TRBV30
j_gene: TRBJ1-4
CDR3aa: CAWGTGRGEKLFF
CDR3nt: TGTGCCTGGGGGACAGGGCGCGGTGAAAAACTGTTTTTT

d_gene: -
abundance: -
v_gene: TRBV4-1
j_gene: TRBJ1-3
CDR3aa: CASSSGNTIYF
CDR3nt: TGCGCCAGCAGTAGTGGAAACACCATATATTTT

d_gene: TRBD2
abundance: few
v_gene: TRBV28
j_gene: TRBJ2-7
CDR3aa: CASSLLAASYEQYF
CDR3nt: TGTGCCAGCAGTTTGCTAGCGGCGTCCTACGAGCAGTACTTC

d_gene: -
abundance: -
v_gene: TRBV5-1
j_gene: TRBJ2-2
CDR3aa: CASSLDARGNTGELFF
CDR3nt: TGCGCCAGCAGCTTGGACGCCAGGGGAAACACCGGGGAGCTGTTTTTT

d_gene: -
abundance: -
v_gene: TRBV6-1
j_gene: TRBJ1-3
CDR3aa: CASSAVRGPSGNTIYF
CDR3nt: TGTGCCAGCAGTGCCGTGAGGGGCCCGAGCGGGAACACCATATATTTT

d_gene: TRBD2
abundance: -
v_gene: TRBV6-1
j_gene: TRBJ2-7
CDR3aa: CASRAAGGPEEQYF
CDR3nt: TGTGCCAGCAGGGCAGCGGGAGGGCCTGAAGAGCAGTACTTC

d_gene: TRBD2
abundance: -
v_gene: TRBV5-1
j_gene: TRBJ2-2
CDR3aa: CASSLPGLAGNTGELFF
CDR3nt: TGCGCCAGCAGCCTACCGGGGCTAGCGGGGAACACCGGGGAGCTGTTTTTT

d_gene: -
abundance: -
v_gene: TRBV4-1
j_gene: TRBJ2-6
CDR3aa: CASSQARSRGANVLTF
CDR3nt: TGCGCCAGCAGCCAAGCCCGGAGTAGAGGGGCCAACGTCCTGACTTTC

d_gene: -
abundance: few
v_gene: TRBV19
j_gene: TRBJ2-3
CDR3aa: CASSIGRVGDVTQYF
CDR3nt: TGTGCCAGTAGTATAGGGAGGGTCGGGGACGTTACGCAGTATTTT

d_gene: -
abundance: -
v_gene: TRBV27
j_gene: TRBJ2-2
CDR3aa: CASSQYTGELFF
CDR3nt: TGTGCCAGCAGCCAATACACCGGGGAGTTGTTTTTT

d_gene: TRBD1
abundance: -
v_gene: TRBV10-1
j_gene: TRBJ1-2
CDR3aa: CASRNRDRGSYGYTF
CDR3nt: TGCGCCAGCAGAAACCGGGACAGGGGGTCCTATGGCTACACCTTC

d_gene: TRBD1
abundance: -
v_gene: TRBV5-6
j_gene: TRBJ1-5
CDR3aa: CASSREYGDRVNQPQHF
CDR3nt: TGTGCCAGCAGCCGCGAGTACGGGGACAGGGTGAATCAGCCCCAGCATTTT

d_gene: -
abundance: -
v_gene: TRBV7-9
j_gene: TRBJ1-4
CDR3aa: CASSWEVDEKLFF
CDR3nt: TGTGCCAGCAGCTGGGAGGTCGATGAAAAACTGTTTTTT

d_gene: -
abundance: -
v_gene: TRBV5-1
j_gene: TRBJ1-4
CDR3aa: CASSLGALPDSNEKLFF
CDR3nt: TGCGCCAGCAGCTTGGGGGCCCTCCCGGACAGTAATGAAAAACTGTTTTTT

d_gene: TRBD1
abundance: -
v_gene: TRBV28
j_gene: TRBJ2-7
CDR3aa: CASSYPGQSYEQYF
CDR3nt: TGTGCCAGCAGCTATCCGGGACAGTCCTACGAGCAGTACTTC

d_gene: -
abundance: -
v_gene: TRBV5-8
j_gene: TRBJ1-6
CDR3aa: CASSLVGGRNSPLHF
CDR3nt: TGTGCCAGCAGCTTGGTCGGGGGGAGAAATTCACCCCTCCACTTT

d_gene: -
abundance: -
v_gene: TRBV5-1
j_gene: TRBJ1-2
CDR3aa: CASSNEASNYGYTF
CDR3nt: TGCGCCAGCAGCAATGAGGCCTCTAACTATGGCTACACCTTC

d_gene: -
abundance: -
v_gene: TRBV11-1
j_gene: TRBJ1-1
CDR3aa: CASSLAPGGPNTEAFF
CDR3nt: TGTGCCAGCAGCTTAGCGCCGGGGGGACCAAACACTGAAGCTTTCTTT

d_gene: -
abundance: -
v_gene: TRBV28
j_gene: TRBJ1-5
CDR3aa: CASTLNRAEQPQHF
CDR3nt: TGTGCCAGCACTCTAAACAGGGCCGAGCAGCCCCAGCATTTT

d_gene: TRBD1
abundance: -
v_gene: TRBV23-1
j_gene: TRBJ1-5
CDR3aa: CASSHPGQGPQPQHF
CDR3nt: TGCGCCAGCAGTCACCCGGGACAGGGCCCTCAGCCCCAGCATTTT

d_gene: -
abundance: -
v_gene: TRBV5-1
j_gene: TRBJ2-2
CDR3aa: CASSLALQGGGELFF
CDR3nt: TGCGCCAGCAGCTTGGCCCTCCAAGGCGGCGGGGAGCTGTTTTTT

d_gene: TRBD1
abundance: few
v_gene: TRBV6-1
j_gene: TRBJ1-2
CDR3aa: CASSEAGQGHGYTF
CDR3nt: TGTGCCAGCAGTGAAGCGGGACAGGGCCACGGCTACACCTTC